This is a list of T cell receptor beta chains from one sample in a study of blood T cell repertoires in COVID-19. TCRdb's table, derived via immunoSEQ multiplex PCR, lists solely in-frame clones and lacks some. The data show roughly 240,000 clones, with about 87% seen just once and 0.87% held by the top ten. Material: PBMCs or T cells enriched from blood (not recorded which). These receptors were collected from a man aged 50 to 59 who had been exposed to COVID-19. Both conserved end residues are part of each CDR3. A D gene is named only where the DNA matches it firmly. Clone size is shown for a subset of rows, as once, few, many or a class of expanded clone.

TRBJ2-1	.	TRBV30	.	CAWSVRGSSYNEQFF	TGTGCCTGGAGTGTACGGGGTAGTTCCTACAATGAGCAGTTCTTC
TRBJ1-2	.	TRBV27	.	CASSFRLSYGYTF	TGTGCCAGCAGTTTTCGACTCAGCTATGGCTACACCTTC
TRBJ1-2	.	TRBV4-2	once	CASSQDLRGRDYGYTF	TGTGCCAGCAGCCAAGATCTCCGAGGGAGGGACTATGGCTACACCTTC
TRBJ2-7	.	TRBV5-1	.	CASSLGPRGLVYEQYF	TGCGCCAGCAGCTTGGGGCCGAGAGGCCTAGTTTACGAGCAGTACTTC
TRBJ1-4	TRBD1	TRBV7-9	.	CASSPGQSYTTNEKLFF	TGTGCCAGCAGCCCGGGACAGAGTTACACAACTAATGAAAAACTGTTTTTT
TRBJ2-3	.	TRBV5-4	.	CASSLGGDLTDTQYF	TGTGCCAGCAGCTTAGGAGGGGACCTGACAGATACGCAGTATTTT
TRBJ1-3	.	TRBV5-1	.	CASSLGGTFSGNTIYF	TGCGCCAGCAGCTTGGGTGGGACTTTCTCTGGAAACACCATATATTTT
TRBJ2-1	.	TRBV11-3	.	CASSLGGLSSYNEQFF	TGTGCCAGCAGCTTAGGAGGGTTAAGCTCCTACAATGAGCAGTTCTTC
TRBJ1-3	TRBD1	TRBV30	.	CAWSQGTGPSGNTIYF	TGTGCCTGGAGTCAGGGGACAGGGCCTTCTGGAAACACCATATATTTT
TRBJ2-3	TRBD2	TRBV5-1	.	CASRRAGGEDTQYF	TGCGCCAGCAGGAGGGCGGGAGGGGAGGATACGCAGTATTTT
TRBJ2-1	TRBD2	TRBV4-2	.	CASSPEAGDYNEQFF	TGTGCCAGCAGCCCAGAAGCGGGGGATTACAATGAGCAGTTCTTC
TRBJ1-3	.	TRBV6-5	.	CASISNRAGNTIYF	TGTGCCAGCATTTCGAACAGGGCTGGAAACACCATATATTTT
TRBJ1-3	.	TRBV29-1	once	CSVGVSGNTIYF	TGCAGCGTTGGCGTCTCTGGAAACACCATATATTTT
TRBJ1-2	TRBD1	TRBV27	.	CASGLKGQGAGYTF	TGTGCCAGCGGGTTAAAGGGACAGGGGGCCGGCTACACCTTC
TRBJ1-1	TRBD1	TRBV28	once	CASSSRKQGSTEAFF	TGTGCCAGCAGTTCACGCAAACAGGGGTCCACTGAAGCTTTCTTT